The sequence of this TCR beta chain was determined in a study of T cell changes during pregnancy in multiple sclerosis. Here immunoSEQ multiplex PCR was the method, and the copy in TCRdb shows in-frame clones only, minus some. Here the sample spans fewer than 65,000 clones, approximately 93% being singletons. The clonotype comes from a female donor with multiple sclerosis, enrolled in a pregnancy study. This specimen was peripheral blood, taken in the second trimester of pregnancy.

The CDR3 DNA sequence: TGTGCCAGCAGCCCCGAGACAGGTTTGAAGCAGCCCCAGCATTTT. It encodes CASSPETGLKQPQHF. The genes are TRBV28 and TRBJ1-5, with a tentative D call TRBD1 (6 bases). CDR1 and CDR2 from the germline V gene are MDHEN and SYDVKM. V dropped 6 bases and J dropped 7 bases, with 19 bases sitting between them. The CDR3 runs 15 residues. Complete variable domain (other parts from reference TRBV28 and TRBJ1-5): DVKVTQSSRYLVKRTGEKVFLECVQDMDHENMFWYRQDPGLGLRLIYFSYDVKMKEKGDIPEGYSVSREKKERFSLILESASTNQTSMYLCASSPETGLKQPQHFGDGTRLSIL.